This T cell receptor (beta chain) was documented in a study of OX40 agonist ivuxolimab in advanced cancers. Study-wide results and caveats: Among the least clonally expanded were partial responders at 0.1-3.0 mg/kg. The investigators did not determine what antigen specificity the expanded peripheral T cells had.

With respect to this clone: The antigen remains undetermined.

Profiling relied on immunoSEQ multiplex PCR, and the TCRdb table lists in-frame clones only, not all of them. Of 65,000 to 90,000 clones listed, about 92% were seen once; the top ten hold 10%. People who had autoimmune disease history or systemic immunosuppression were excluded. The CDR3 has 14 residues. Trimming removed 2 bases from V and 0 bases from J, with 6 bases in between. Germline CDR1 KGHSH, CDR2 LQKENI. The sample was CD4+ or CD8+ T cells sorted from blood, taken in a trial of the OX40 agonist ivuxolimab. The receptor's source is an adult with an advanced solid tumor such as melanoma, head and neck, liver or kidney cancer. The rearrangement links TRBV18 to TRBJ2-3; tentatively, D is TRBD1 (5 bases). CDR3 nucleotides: TGTGCCAGCTCACCAACAGGTAGCACAGATACGCAGTATTTT. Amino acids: CASSPTGSTDTQYF.